The 28 T cell receptor beta chains in this list originate from one sample, sequenced in a study of control samples from healthy donors and cancer patients. This table comes from immunoSEQ multiplex PCR, and its TCRdb copy is limited to in-frame clones, with some not included. The sample carries under 200,000 clones, 93% recorded once. Sequencing input: blood. These receptors were taken from a woman in her sixties in good health.

The J gene is TRBJ1-3, the V gene TRBV6-1; D is ambiguous. V was clipped by 1 base and J by 3 bases, with 7 bases between them. The CDR3 spans 14 residues. Germline V gives CDR1 MNHNS, CDR2 SASEGT. The CDR3 here is CASSEGSVGNTIYF. CDR3 bases: TGTGCCAGCAGTGAAGGGTCAGTTGGAAACACCATATATTTT.

V gene TRBV5-1 combines with J gene TRBJ1-6, with TRBD1 identical over 9 bases. V lost 4 bases, J lost 7 bases, and 3 bases stayed unmatched. The CDR3 loop spans 14 amino acids. The V gene's germline CDR1 is SGHRS and CDR2 YFSETQ. CDR3 region: CASSMGQGNSPLHF. CDR3 DNA sequence: TGCGCCAGCAGCATGGGACAGGGAAATTCACCCCTCCACTTT.

This rearrangement joins TRBV4-1 to TRBJ1-1; no reliable D call. CDR1 and CDR2 (germline): MGHRA, YSYEKL. The CDR3 covers 15 residues. With 0 bases removed from V and 6 bases from J, the gap between germline ends came to 14 bases. The CDR3 bases are TGCGCCAGCAGCCAAGATGCCAGTGGGGTCCCTGAAGCTTTCTTT. Its translation is CASSQDASGVPEAFF.

The V call is TRBV2, the J call TRBJ1-2; D unclear. Germline V gives CDR1 SNHLY, CDR2 FYNNEI. Between the trimmed V and J ends, which lost 2 bases and 1 base, there was a span of 8 bases. The CDR3 runs 14 residues. The DNA for the CDR3 is TGTGCCAGCAGTGAATCGGACCTTAACTATGGCTACACCTTC. Encoded protein: CASSESDLNYGYTF.

J is TRBJ2-1 and V is TRBV7-3; D is undetermined. Germline loops: CDR1 SGHTA, CDR2 FQGTGA. The CDR3 has 13 residues. The germline V and J ends were trimmed by 2 bases and 6 bases, with 8 bases remaining between them. The CDR3: CASSLFLGNEQFF. The CDR3 DNA sequence: TGTGCCAGCAGCTTATTTTTGGGCAATGAGCAGTTCTTC.

This clone was observed once. This rearrangement joins TRBV11-2 to TRBJ1-2; no firm D call. Germline values: CDR1 SGHAT, CDR2 FQNNGV. The CDR3 has 13 amino acids. Trimming stripped 0 bases from V and 8 bases from J, with 10 bases between. DNA for the CDR3: TGTGCCAGCAGCTTAGATCTGGAGGACGGCTACACCTTC. Protein: CASSLDLEDGYTF. The full variable domain, with the rest looked up from reference TRBV11-2 and TRBJ1-2, is EAGVAQSPRYKIIEKRQSVAFWCNPISGHATLYWYQQILGQGPKLLIQFQNNGVVDDSQLPKDRFSAERLKGVDSTLKIQPAKLEDSAVYLCASSLDLEDGYTFGSGTRLTVV.

This rearrangement joins TRBV27 to TRBJ1-2, with a weak D call TRBD1 (5 bases). CDR1 MNHEY and CDR2 SMNVEV come from the germline V gene (reference sequence). V lost 2 bases to trimming and J lost 5 bases, with 18 bases between them. The CDR3 sequence is 16 residues long. CDR3 DNA sequence: TGTGCCAGCAGTTTAGTCGGGACGGCGCAACTATATGGCTACACCTTC. Protein sequence: CASSLVGTAQLYGYTF.

The CDR3 DNA reads TGTGCCAGCAGCTGGGGACAGTCAACTGAAGCTTTCTTT. Translation: CASSWGQSTEAFF. This chain joins TRBV27 and TRBJ1-1; TRBD1 matches at 7 bases. The CDR3 is 13 residues long. CDR1 MNHEY and CDR2 SMNVEV come from the germline V gene (reference sequence). J gave up 5 bases and V 6 bases, and 6 bases lay outside the gene matches.

The genes are TRBV18 and TRBJ1-3, with D perhaps matching TRBD1 (5 bases). The CDR3 runs 16 residues. Germline-derived CDR1 and CDR2 are KGHSH and LQKENI. V was clipped by 4 bases and J by 0 bases, with 13 bases between them. The CDR3: CASSLNDRDSGNTIYF. Here the CDR3 DNA reads TGTGCCAGCTCACTTAATGACAGAGACTCTGGAAACACCATATATTTT.

The chain links TRBV6-6 to TRBJ1-2; a possible D gene is TRBD1 (6 bases). The germline CDR1 and CDR2 sequences are MNHNY and SVGAGI (reference sequence). The CDR3 loop spans 13 amino acids. Trimming stripped 4 bases from V and 6 bases from J, with 12 bases between. The DNA of the CDR3 is TGTGCCAGCAGTTCACAGGGAGATAATGGCTACACCTTC. Its protein is CASSSQGDNGYTF.

V is TRBV18 and J is TRBJ1-2; perhaps TRBD1 as D (5 bases). V dropped 0 bases and J dropped 2 bases, with 7 bases sitting between them. Germline values: CDR1 KGHSH, CDR2 LQKENI. The CDR3 covers 14 residues. CDR3 residues: CASSPPGGNYGYTF. For the CDR3, the DNA is TGTGCCAGCTCACCACCGGGGGGGAACTATGGCTACACCTTC.

The genes are TRBV7-2 and TRBJ1-5; D not certain. V gave up 5 bases and J gave up 2 bases, with 19 bases separating them. The CDR3 runs 17 residues. The germline V gene encodes CDR1 SGHTA and CDR2 FQGNSA. CDR3 amino acids: CASSPGLGSIGNQPQHF. The CDR3 DNA reads TGTGCCAGCAGCCCTGGATTGGGGTCAATCGGCAATCAGCCCCAGCATTTT.

The chain combines TRBV4-2 with TRBJ2-1, with 8 nucleotides matching TRBD2. Unmatched junction bases numbered 11, after V lost 4 bases and J lost 0 bases. Looked up from germline, CDR1 is LGHNA and CDR2 is YNFKEQ. The CDR3 extends over 18 amino acids. As DNA, the CDR3 is TGTGCCAGCAGCCGCGGACAAGCGGGGGATTCCTCCTACAATGAGCAGTTCTTC. Residues: CASSRGQAGDSSYNEQFF.

The CDR3 reads CASSSRGGGYGYTF. Here the CDR3 DNA reads TGTGCCAGCAGCTCCCGAGGAGGGGGCTATGGCTACACCTTC. This chain connects TRBV7-2 to TRBJ1-2, with TRBD1 as a possible D gene (6 bases). The germline gives CDR1 SGHTA, CDR2 FQGNSA. This CDR3 is built from 14 residues. Trimming shortened V by 4 bases and J by 4 bases, and 13 bases separated the two germline ends. The full variable domain, in which reference TRBV7-2 and TRBJ1-2 provide the parts outside the CDR3, is GAGVSQSPSNKVTEKGKDVELRCDPISGHTALYWYRQSLGQGLEFLIYFQGNSAPDKSGLPSDRFSAERTGGSVSTLTIQRTQQEDSAVYLCASSSRGGGYGYTFGSGTRLTVV.

The chain uses TRBV2 and TRBJ2-7; no clear D gene. V lost 1 base, J lost 5 bases, and 15 bases lay in between. CDR1 is SNHLY and CDR2 is FYNNEI in the germline V gene. This CDR3 is built from 15 residues. This CDR3 reads CASSEVGGTPHEQYF. The CDR3 DNA is TGTGCCAGCAGTGAAGTCGGCGGCACACCTCACGAGCAGTACTTC.

The chain couples TRBV29-1 to TRBJ1-5; D unresolved. Between the trimmed V and J ends, which lost 5 bases and 0 bases, there was a span of 11 bases. Per the germline V gene, CDR1 is SQVTM and CDR2 is ANQGSEA. CDR3 length: 14 amino acids. Written as DNA, the CDR3 is TGCAGCGTTCGTATTGAGAATAGCAATCAGCCCCAGCATTTT. Translation: CSVRIENSNQPQHF.

The CDR3 sequence is CASSQDYPRRRTGELFF. The CDR3 bases are TGTGCCAGCAGCCAAGATTATCCACGTCGCCGAACCGGGGAGCTGTTTTTT. The chain combines TRBV3-1 (or the pseudogene TRBV3-2) with TRBJ2-2, with D unresolved. V was trimmed by 0 bases and J by 5 bases, leaving 16 bases between them. This CDR3 region has 17 residues. Looked up from germline, CDR1 is LGHDT and CDR2 is YNNKEL (reference sequence).

The chain has TRBV6-1 and TRBJ2-7; D not resolved. V lost 3 bases to trimming and J lost 1 base, with 10 bases between them. CDR3 length: 14 residues. CDR1 is MNHNS and CDR2 is SASEGT in the germline V gene. DNA for the CDR3: TGTGCCAGCAGTGAGATACAGCCTTCCTACGAGCAGTACTTC. It yields the protein CASSEIQPSYEQYF.

This clone occurred a few times. V and J are TRBV6-6 and TRBJ2-1; TRBD2 is a possible D gene (6 bases). The CDR3 sequence is 13 residues long. Germline lookup yields CDR1 MNHNY and CDR2 SVGAGI (reference sequence). V was shortened by 6 bases and J by 9 bases, with 15 bases between the two germline ends. The CDR3 bases are TGTGCCAGCAGCCCCAGACCCGGGGGTGAGCAGTTCTTC. Translating gives CASSPRPGGEQFF.

The chain links TRBV12-3 or TRBV12-4 to TRBJ1-2, with D unclear. The CDR3 has 13 residues. V gave up 3 bases and J gave up 4 bases, with 9 bases separating them. The CDR3 region has the DNA TGTGCCAGCAGTTTTAGGGTAGGCTATGGCTACACCTTC. This sequence encodes CASSFRVGYGYTF.

The chain combines TRBV30 with TRBJ1-1; 8 bases are a match to TRBD1. The CDR3 is made up of 14 amino acids. CDR1 and CDR2 (germline): GTSNPN, SVGIG (reference sequence). V shed 5 bases, J shed 7 bases, and the junction held 12 bases outside the gene matches. This chain's CDR3 is CAWVRQGAPNEAFF. CDR3 nucleotide sequence: TGTGCCTGGGTCCGCCAGGGGGCGCCAAATGAAGCTTTCTTT.

CDR3 DNA sequence: TGTGCCAGCAGCCAAGATCTTCAGGCCCTCCTATATGGCTACACCTTC. This encodes CASSQDLQALLYGYTF. The V call is TRBV3-1 (or the pseudogene TRBV3-2), the J call TRBJ1-2; D gene unclear. The CDR3 is 16 residues long. Germline assignment: CDR1 LGHDT and CDR2 YNNKEL (reference sequence). V was pared by 0 bases and J by 5 bases, with 16 bases between.

This chain connects TRBV14 to TRBJ1-2; D remains unclear. The V gene's germline CDR1 is SGHDN and CDR2 FVKESK. The CDR3 has 13 residues. Trimming cost V 6 bases and J 3 bases, with 11 bases left between them. CDR3 protein: CASRGGVYYGYTF. As DNA, the CDR3 is TGTGCCAGCAGGGGTGGGGTTTACTATGGCTACACCTTC. Drawing the rest from reference TRBV14 and TRBJ1-2, the complete variable domain is EAGVTQFPSHSVIEKGQTVTLRCDPISGHDNLYWYRRVMGKEIKFLLHFVKESKQDESGMPNNRFLAERTGGTYSTLKVQPAELEDSGVYFCASRGGVYYGYTFGSGTRLTVV.

The V gene is TRBV7-2, the J gene TRBJ1-5, with D perhaps matching TRBD1 (6 bases). Deletions cut 4 bases from V and 6 bases from J, with 16 bases between. Germline CDR1 is SGHTA and CDR2 is FQGNSA. CDR3 length: 15 amino acids. In DNA, the CDR3 is TGTGCCAGCAGCTATGGGTTGGGGGGCAGTCAGCCCCAGCATTTT. It is translated as CASSYGLGGSQPQHF.

The gene calls are TRBV6-6 and TRBJ1-1, with 7 bases lining up with TRBD1. CDR3 length: 16 amino acids. V shed 5 bases and J 3 bases; nucleotides not matched to a gene: 12. Germline V gene sequence: CDR1 MNHNY, CDR2 SVGAGI (reference sequence). The DNA for the CDR3 is TGTGCCAGCAGTAAAGTTTTCAGGGGGGGAGACACTGAAGCTTTCTTT. It translates to CASSKVFRGGDTEAFF.

This chain joins TRBV5-8 and TRBJ2-5, with D unclear. The V gene's germline CDR1 is SGHTS and CDR2 YDEGEE. The V gene lost 0 bases and the J gene lost 3 bases, with 12 bases spanning the gap. CDR3 length: 15 amino acids. The chain's CDR3 is CASSLGARPEETQYF. Written as DNA, the CDR3 is TGTGCCAGCAGCTTGGGTGCTAGACCAGAAGAGACCCAGTACTTC.

DNA of the CDR3: TGTGCCAGCAGCTCCCGGTTCACGCCGGGACAGGGGGGGGCCGGGGAGCTGTTTTTT. This gives the protein CASSSRFTPGQGGAGELFF. The genes are TRBV9 and TRBJ2-2; TRBD1 matches at 11 bases. V lost 4 bases, J lost 6 bases, and 17 bases stayed unmatched. The germline CDR1 and CDR2 sequences are SGDLS and YYNGEE. CDR3 length: 19 amino acids.

The genes are TRBV5-1 and TRBJ2-6; possible D gene TRBD1, 6 bases. V lost 2 bases and J lost 2, with 11 bases in between. Germline lookup yields CDR1 SGHRS and CDR2 YFSETQ. The CDR3 spans 16 residues. CDR3 in DNA: TGCGCCAGCAGCTTAATAAACAGGGCTGGGGCCAACGTCCTGACTTTC. As protein: CASSLINRAGANVLTF.